This TCR beta chain was captured in a study of patients with pleural tuberculosis (dated by TCRdb to the mid-2010s). Reads for this sample came from an Illumina Genome Analyzer IIx. TCRdb applied fastp at Q25 and MiXCR to the public reads, then kept only in-frame beta chains. Rows with one shared CDR3 protein collapse into an entry with the most common genes and DNA. This sample has 29,000 or so distinct CDR3 sequences in its table, and 15% to 20% of those were observed once. Under 4% of the sample is in the top ten clones. In regard to this clonotype: What this receptor recognizes is not known. A clone one base away is much larger, so this may be a read error.

Via the germline V gene, CDR1 is SGHVS and CDR2 FNYEAQ. The CDR3 starts with the cysteine, ends with the phenylalanine, and has 14 residues. Only CDR3 DNA is held: 42 bases, read in frame from base 1. The junction carries 18 bases between V and J, which are trimmed by 5 bases and 10 bases respectively. The chain joins TRBV7-6 to TRBJ2-1; TRBD1 is possibly the D segment (5 matching bases). The TCR was taken from a human donor with pleural tuberculosis. Input material: peripheral blood. The CDR3 reads as follows: CASSQDTGGDEQFF. The nucleotide sequence is TGTGCCAGCAGCCAGGATACAGGCGGTGACGAGCAGTTCTTC. This CDR3, with the reference TRBV7-6 and TRBJ2-1 proteins standing in past its ends, gives the full variable domain GAGVSQSPRYKVTKRGQDVALRCDPISGHVSLYWYRQALGQGPEFLTYFNYEAQQDKSGLPNDRFSAERPEGSISTLTIQRTEQRDSAMYRCASSQDTGGDEQFFGPGTRLTVL.